The source of this TCR beta chain is a study of T cells in Graves' hyperthyroidism and ophthalmopathy (dated by TCRdb to the late 2010s). At the level of the whole study: Peripheral blood samples were taken at the time of initial diagnosis, prior to any treatment. A discovery cohort of roughly 96 patients, approximately 45 with Graves' ophthalmopathy and more than 55 with stable Graves' hyperthyroidism, was used to find distinguishing TCR V-J signatures. According to the paper, TCR Vbeta CDR3 sequencing was carried out on 135 peripheral blood samples, which came from under 50 ophthalmopathy, approximately 72 hyperthyroidism and some 17 progressor patients. Prospective prediction of ophthalmopathy was tested in an independent validation cohort consisting of 18 hyperthyroidism patients and more than 15 patients who later progressed to ophthalmopathy. In about 6 Graves' hyperthyroidism patients, the study also compared T-cell repertoires from thyroid tissue with T-cell repertoires from blood. After sampling, hyperthyroidism patients received methimazole starting at 30 mg daily, and ophthalmopathy patients received high-dose intravenous methylprednisolone. The 75 to 100 discovery patients were randomly split 7:3 into training and test sets.

Stable Graves' hyperthyroidism was defined as no progression to ophthalmopathy during 18 months of follow-up. Hyperthyroidism patients were newly diagnosed, with disease duration under 2 months, and aged 18 to 65 years. The study excluded patients with uncontrolled infections, other autoimmune diseases, pregnancy or lactation. Diagnoses were based on clinical symptoms, serum thyroxine and TRAb, thyroid ultrasound and orbital computed tomography. Ficoll-Paque density gradient centrifugation was used to isolate PBMCs from under 11 ml of fresh peripheral blood. Total RNA was extracted using Trizol reagent, and RNA quality was assessed on an Agilent 2100 Bioanalyzer. This clonotype has ten or more counts. This clone's antigen is unknown. No much larger clone exists at a distance of one base, and base qualities are not known. V ends up 4 bases short and J 4 bases short, with an unmatched junction base count of 6. CDR1 and CDR2 were assigned from the germline V gene as KGHDR and SFDVKD. The CDR3 numbers 16 residues from cysteine through phenylalanine. The retained sequence is limited to the CDR3, 48 bases, with the frame set at the first base.

The TCR beta CDR3 regions were amplified from RNA transcripts. The TCR CDR3 was subjected to a first round of RT-PCR using the HTBI primer set and the Qiagen OneStep RT-PCR kit. A second multiplex PCR round built the libraries, followed by size selection and purification. Paired-end sequencing of the libraries was performed with 100 bp reads on an Illumina HiSeq2000. As for the authors' bioinformatics: SOAPnuke was used to process the raw data, removing reads that contained adapters or uncalled bases, had a mean Phred below 15, or lacked an exact match to the constant primer or identifier. High-quality paired reads were merged using COPE v1.2.5, and each unique nucleotide sequence was defined as a clonotype. MiTCR v1.1 was used to align the clonotypes against IMGT TRBV, TRBD and TRBJ reference segments. Analysis was restricted to V-J combinations with a frequency above 0.0001, which covered about 99% of repertoires. The TCS score was defined as the ratio of F50 (clonal expansion) to E x V (chaos), calculated using BLOSUM62-based TCRdist between CDR3 peptides within each V-J. Welch's t-statistics and random forest reduced 500 to 650 V-J features to 13, which were used in a naive Bayes classifier (R e1071). The similarity between thyroid and blood repertoires was quantified using the Morisita-Horn index. TCRdb cleaned the public reads at Q25 with fastp, built clones with MiXCR and kept in-frame beta chains. CDR3 protein duplicates are merged, each entry listing the most common genes and DNA. V and J calls and clone size were set by TCRdb, not the authors. Recorded for this sample are hundreds of thousands of distinct CDR3 sequences; approximately 40% of them occurred a single time. The top ten clonotypes cover about 9% of the sample.

What the authors observed across the whole study: Most expanded thyroid clonotypes (frequency above 0.001) were also detected in blood, suggesting blood repertoires may reflect thyroid immune responses. In validation, the model predicted progression to ophthalmopathy with approximately 71% sensitivity and 72% to 85% specificity, a median of approximately 6.5 months before onset. Sample size was not statistically predetermined, and investigators were not blinded to group allocation. Ophthalmopathy was separated from stable hyperthyroidism by a 13 V-J signature model, with 85% to 90% sensitivity and roughly 81% specificity obtained in cross-validation and 80%/75% obtained in testing.

The sample was blood. The receptor was isolated from a man aged 18 to 29 with Graves' hyperthyroidism. In this chain, TRBV24-1 is recombined with TRBJ2-2, with 9 bases aligning to TRBD2. Here the CDR3 is given as CATSDPSGTATGELFF. The bases read TGTGCCACCAGTGACCCTAGCGGGACGGCCACCGGGGAGCTGTTTTTT.